The rows below give T cell receptor beta chains drawn from one sample of a study of T cells in Graves' hyperthyroidism and ophthalmopathy. TCRdb called the multiplex PCR reads again in MiXCR, with one record for every CDR3 protein. This table holds 300,000 to 450,000 distinct CDR3 sequences, roughly 14% found once. The source material was blood. These TCRs come from a woman aged 18-29 years with Graves' hyperthyroidism that later progressed to Graves' ophthalmopathy. CDR3s include the opening cysteine and the closing phenylalanine or tryptophan. A D gene is named only where the DNA matches it firmly. Size tells how often a clone was seen (once, few, many) or the class of an expanded clone, and some rows leave it out.

j_gene,v_gene,d_gene,abundance,CDR3aa,CDR3nt
TRBJ2-1,TRBV7-9,.,few,CASNSTREEQFF,TGTGCCAGCAACTCCACTAGAGAGGAGCAGTTCTTC
TRBJ2-5,TRBV20-1,.,many,CSASVVRGFMETQYF,TGCAGTGCTAGTGTCGTAAGGGGATTCATGGAGACCCAGTACTTC
TRBJ1-1,TRBV7-2,.,many,CASSLASPVNTEAFF,TGTGCCAGCAGCTTAGCCAGCCCGGTTAACACTGAAGCTTTCTTT
TRBJ2-1,TRBV11-2,TRBD2,many,CASSLASGRANEQFF,TGTGCCAGCAGCTTAGCTAGCGGGAGGGCCAATGAGCAGTTCTTC
TRBJ1-6,TRBV27,.,many,CASSLDRKDSPLHF,TGTGCCAGCAGTTTGGATAGGAAAGACTCACCCCTCCACTTT
TRBJ2-7,TRBV28,.,many,CASIAGGGDSTYEQYF,TGTGCCAGCATAGCCGGGGGGGGGGACAGTACCTACGAGCAGTACTTC
TRBJ1-6,TRBV12-3/TRBV12-4,.,many,CASSLAGTPLHF,TGTGCCAGCAGTTTAGCGGGGACACCCCTCCACTTT
TRBJ1-1,TRBV5-4,.,few,CASSMAYMNTEAFF,TGTGCCAGCTCAATGGCGTACATGAACACTGAAGCTTTCTTT
TRBJ2-5,TRBV20-1,.,.,CSARDSEAPTSRETQYF,TGCAGTGCTAGAGATTCGGAGGCACCCACTAGCAGGGAGACCCAGTACTTC
TRBJ2-7,TRBV14,TRBD2,many,CATGTSEVQYF,TGTGCCACCGGGACTAGCGAGGTGCAGTACTTC
TRBJ2-5,TRBV5-1,.,many,CASSALTWEETQYF,TGCGCCAGCAGCGCCTTGACATGGGAAGAGACCCAGTACTTC
TRBJ1-1,TRBV29-1,.,few,CSVERLIPTTEAFF,TGCAGCGTTGAACGTCTTATCCCTACTACTGAAGCTTTCTTT
TRBJ2-7,TRBV27,TRBD1,many,CASSKGTGAAYEQYF,TGTGCCAGCAGCAAGGGGACAGGGGCGGCCTACGAGCAGTACTTC
TRBJ1-1,TRBV6-2/TRBV6-3,TRBD1,many,CASSYGQGSTEAFF,TGTGCCAGCAGTTACGGACAGGGAAGCACTGAAGCTTTCTTT
TRBJ2-7,TRBV27,.,.,CASSVGGEQYF,TGTGCCAGCAGTGTGGGTGGCGAGCAGTACTTC
TRBJ2-1,TRBV9,.,.,CASRGGGISDSYNEQFF,TGTGCCAGCAGAGGAGGGGGGATTAGCGACTCCTACAATGAGCAGTTCTTC
TRBJ1-4,TRBV27,.,many,CASSFGRPNEKLFF,TGTGCCAGCAGTTTCGGCAGGCCAAATGAAAAACTGTTTTTT
TRBJ2-7,TRBV12-3/TRBV12-4,TRBD2,many,CASSPNLRLANYEQYF,TGTGCCAGCAGTCCTAACCTCAGACTAGCGAACTACGAGCAGTACTTC
TRBJ1-1,TRBV10-3,.,few,CAIMESTNTEAFF,TGTGCCATCATGGAGTCAACGAACACTGAAGCTTTCTTT
TRBJ2-5,TRBV27,.,few,CASSLLRGDQETQYF,TGTGCCAGCAGTCTACTCCGGGGAGACCAAGAGACCCAGTACTTC
TRBJ2-2,TRBV6-2/TRBV6-3,.,many,CASTSRGTGELFF,TGTGCCAGCACCTCACGCGGTACCGGGGAGCTGTTTTTT
TRBJ2-1,TRBV19,TRBD2,.,CASSPTPRTSENNEQFF,TGTGCCAGTAGTCCCACTCCCCGGACTAGCGAGAACAATGAGCAGTTCTTC
TRBJ2-1,TRBV29-1,.,.,CNAAEHLAWVTYNEQFF,TGCAACGCCGCCGAGCACTTAGCGTGGGTTACCTACAATGAGCAGTTCTTC
TRBJ2-5,TRBV2,.,.,CASSEVTARETQYF,TGTGCCAGCAGTGAAGTAACGGCGAGGGAGACCCAGTACTTC
TRBJ2-1,TRBV7-8,TRBD2,many,CASSPSRTSGRNEQFF,TGTGCCAGCAGCCCTTCGAGGACTAGCGGGAGGAATGAGCAGTTCTTC
TRBJ1-1,TRBV5-1,.,many,CASGPMDTRRNTEAFF,TGCGCCAGCGGGCCGATGGACACAAGACGCAACACTGAAGCTTTCTTT
TRBJ1-1,TRBV14,.,few,CASSQIGGLVFTEAFF,TGTGCCAGCAGCCAAATAGGGGGTCTGGTCTTCACTGAAGCTTTCTTT
TRBJ2-5,TRBV7-2,.,many,CASSLEPYQETQYF,TGTGCCAGCAGCTTAGAACCCTACCAAGAGACCCAGTACTTC
TRBJ1-1,TRBV10-3,.,.,CATYQGNTEAFF,TGTGCCACTTATCAGGGGAACACTGAAGCTTTCTTT
TRBJ2-3,TRBV2,TRBD1,.,CASKFRAGQGPDTQYF,TGTGCCAGCAAGTTCCGCGCGGGACAGGGTCCAGATACGCAGTATTTT
TRBJ2-6,TRBV6-2/TRBV6-3,.,.,CASSYSSVNPGANVLTF,TGTGCCAGCAGTTACTCATCCGTGAACCCTGGGGCCAACGTCCTGACTTTC
TRBJ2-7,TRBV11-2,TRBD1,many,CASSLTDRGPYEQYF,TGTGCCAGCAGCTTAACCGACAGGGGGCCATACGAGCAGTACTTC
TRBJ2-7,TRBV7-9,.,few,CASSWAESVSYEQYF,TGTGCCAGCAGCTGGGCCGAGTCGGTGTCCTACGAGCAGTACTTC
TRBJ1-4,TRBV7-9,.,few,CASTPGGQGLATNEKLFF,TGTGCCAGCACCCCAGGAGGACAAGGTCTTGCAACTAATGAAAAACTGTTTTTT
TRBJ2-3,TRBV30,.,many,CAWSGTQADTQYF,TGTGCCTGGAGTGGGACCCAGGCAGATACGCAGTATTTT
TRBJ1-5,TRBV4-1,.,.,CASSHWTVPQPQHF,TGCGCCAGCAGTCACTGGACGGTCCCACAGCCCCAGCATTTT
TRBJ2-7,TRBV20-1,TRBD1,many,CSARWTGREQYF,TGCAGTGCTCGATGGACAGGGCGCGAGCAGTACTTC
TRBJ2-3,TRBV20-1,.,many,CSATGSLIGTDTQYF,TGCAGTGCTACGGGATCCCTAATTGGCACAGATACGCAGTATTTT
TRBJ2-1,TRBV9,TRBD2,.,CASSVGAGPYNEQFF,TGTGCCAGCAGCGTAGGAGCGGGACCCTACAATGAGCAGTTCTTC
TRBJ2-7,TRBV5-1,.,many,CASSFGGFDPYEQYF,TGCGCCAGCAGCTTCGGAGGTTTCGATCCCTACGAGCAGTACTTC
TRBJ2-5,TRBV12-3/TRBV12-4,TRBD2,many,CASSFQLAEETQYF,TGTGCCAGCAGTTTTCAACTAGCGGAAGAGACCCAGTACTTC